This T cell receptor (beta chain) is drawn from a study of T cells in Graves' hyperthyroidism and ophthalmopathy. Using RNA transcripts as the source, TCR beta CDR3 regions were amplified. HTBI primers were employed in a first-round RT-PCR of the TCR CDR3. TCRdb ran MiXCR on the multiplex PCR reads and lists one entry per CDR3 protein. The table records hundreds of thousands of distinct CDR3 sequences, roughly 15% of them present only once. Approximately 10 ml of fresh peripheral blood supplied the PBMCs. The CDR3 runs 13 residues. The V end lost 6 bases, the J end lost 7 bases, and 13 bases lay between the germline ends. CDR1 and CDR2 (germline): MNHEY, SVGEGT. The sample holds many counts of this clonotype.

The sequence came from a woman in her 50s with Graves' ophthalmopathy. What was sequenced was blood. This chain uses TRBV6-2 or TRBV6-3 with TRBJ1-5, with a weak D call TRBD1 (5 bases). In nucleotides, the CDR3 is TGTGCCAGCAGACCCCGACCAGGGCAGCCCCAGCATTTT. Translation: CASRPRPGQPQHF.